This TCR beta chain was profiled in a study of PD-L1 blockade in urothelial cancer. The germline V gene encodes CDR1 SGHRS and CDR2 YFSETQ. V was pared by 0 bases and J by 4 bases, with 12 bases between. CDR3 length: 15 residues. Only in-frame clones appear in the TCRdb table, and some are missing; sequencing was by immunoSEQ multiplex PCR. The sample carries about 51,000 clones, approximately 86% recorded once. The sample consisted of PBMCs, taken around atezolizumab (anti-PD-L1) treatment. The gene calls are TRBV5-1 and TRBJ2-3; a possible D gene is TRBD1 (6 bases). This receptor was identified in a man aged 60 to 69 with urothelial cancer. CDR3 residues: CASSLARQVPDTQYF. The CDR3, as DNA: TGCGCCAGCAGCTTGGCGAGACAGGTTCCAGATACGCAGTATTTT.